These 21 T cell receptor beta chains share one sample of origin, sequenced in a study of blood T cell repertoires in COVID-19. TCRdb's table, derived via immunoSEQ multiplex PCR, lists solely in-frame clones and lacks some. The sample lists 260,000 or so clones, about 80% occurring once. Sequenced sample: PBMCs or T cells enriched from blood (not recorded which). These TCRs come from a woman aged 40 to 50 who had been exposed to COVID-19.

This rearrangement joins TRBV9 to TRBJ2-3; 7 bases line up with TRBD2. The CDR3 loop spans 15 amino acids. Germline loops: CDR1 SGDLS, CDR2 YYNGEE. The ends lost 4 bases at V and 3 bases at J; junction bases unmatched: 8. The CDR3 loop reads CASSPAPGGTDTQYF. The DNA of the CDR3 is TGTGCCAGCAGCCCCGCCCCGGGGGGAACAGATACGCAGTATTTT. Full variable domain (rest looked up from reference TRBV9 and TRBJ2-3): DSGVTQTPKHLITATGQRVTLRCSPRSGDLSVYWYQQSLDQGLQFLIQYYNGEERAKGNILERFSAQQFPDLHSELNLSSLELGDSALYFCASSPAPGGTDTQYFGPGTRLTVL.

The CDR3 here is CASSLSRTSGGAGETQYF. The CDR3 bases are TGTGCCAGCAGTTTATCGAGGACTAGCGGGGGGGCCGGGGAGACCCAGTACTTC. The rearrangement joins TRBV27 to TRBJ2-5, with 15 bases that match TRBD2. CDR3 size: 18 residues. The germline CDR1 and CDR2 sequences are MNHEY and SMNVEV (reference sequence). V lost 0 bases to trimming and J lost 5 bases; unmatched junction nucleotides: 7.

The chain is built from TRBV7-2 and TRBJ2-3; D gene unclear. The germline V gene encodes CDR1 SGHTA and CDR2 FQGNSA. V lost 1 base and J 0 bases, leaving 8 bases between the germline ends. The CDR3 totals 15 residues. The CDR3, as DNA: TGTGCCAGCAGCTTAGAGTCAGGTAGCACAGATACGCAGTATTTT. It codes for CASSLESGSTDTQYF.

The genes are TRBV6-5 and TRBJ2-7; 8 bases agree with TRBD2. This CDR3 contains 16 residues. Trimming at V came to 2 bases and at J to 2 bases, leaving 8 bases not matched to a gene. The V gene's germline CDR1 is MNHEY and CDR2 SVGAGI. CDR3 protein: CASSYGPGLGTYEQYF. The CDR3 DNA reads TGTGCCAGCAGTTACGGCCCGGGACTAGGGACCTACGAGCAGTACTTC.

The chain couples TRBV4-3 to TRBJ2-7; tentatively, D is TRBD2 (6 bases). The ends were cut back, 3 bases at V and 3 bases at J, with 15 bases in the middle. The CDR3 has 15 amino acids. The germline gives CDR1 LGHNA, CDR2 YSLEER. The CDR3 sequence is CASSHGTGGSYEQYF. The CDR3 DNA reads as TGCGCCAGCAGCCATGGGACCGGGGGAAGCTACGAGCAGTACTTC.

This chain links TRBV19 with TRBJ1-5; TRBD1 matches 10 bases. V lost 4 bases and J lost 6; bases outside the gene matches: 3. Germline CDR1 LNHDA, CDR2 SQIVND (reference sequence). There are 14 residues in the CDR3. The CDR3 here is CASSTDRGTQPQHF. Here the CDR3 DNA reads TGTGCCAGTAGTACGGACAGGGGGACTCAGCCCCAGCATTTT.

This rearrangement joins TRBV4-3 to TRBJ2-3, with no clear D. The CDR3 covers 14 residues. The V gene lost 5 bases and the J gene lost 5 bases, with 14 bases spanning the gap. Germline loops: CDR1 LGHNA, CDR2 YSLEER. The CDR3 reads CASSTWAYRDTQYF. CDR3 coding DNA: TGCGCCAGCAGCACTTGGGCCTACCGAGATACGCAGTATTTT.

The CDR3 DNA sequence: TGTGCCAGCAGTCCCTTGAGTGCAGGGGCTGGTCAGCCCCAGCATTTT. Translating it yields CASSPLSAGAGQPQHF. The rearrangement links TRBV6-2 or TRBV6-3 to TRBJ1-5; possible D gene TRBD1, 6 bases. V lost 5 bases to trimming and J lost 6 bases, with 20 bases between them. CDR1 is MNHEY, CDR2 SVGEGT, per germline. The CDR3 contains 16 residues.

The CDR3 here is CASSFSGSAGNTIYF. In DNA, the CDR3 is TGTGCCAGCAGTTTCTCGGGGTCGGCTGGAAACACCATATATTTT. This sequence joins TRBV27 and TRBJ1-3, with D uncertain. The germline V gene encodes CDR1 MNHEY and CDR2 SMNVEV (reference sequence). The CDR3 consists of 15 residues. Trimming pared 3 bases from V and 2 bases from J, leaving 11 bases between.

This sequence joins TRBV27 and TRBJ1-2, with 7 bases matching TRBD1. V shed 8 bases and J 4 bases; nucleotides not matched to a gene: 7. This CDR3 is built from 13 residues. Germline V gives CDR1 MNHEY, CDR2 SMNVEV (reference sequence). CDR3: CASGTGVSYGYTF. The CDR3 DNA sequence: TGTGCCAGCGGAACAGGGGTCAGCTATGGCTACACCTTC.

The rearrangement links TRBV11-2 to TRBJ2-1; possibly TRBD1 for D (6 bases). The CDR3 totals 14 residues. With 1 base removed from V and 8 bases from J, the gap between germline ends came to 12 bases. Germline V CDR1 and CDR2: SGHAT, FQNNGV. This CDR3 reads CASSLGTGIHEQFF. The DNA of the CDR3 is TGTGCCAGCAGCTTAGGAACAGGGATCCATGAGCAGTTCTTC. Based on the CDR3 plus reference TRBV11-2 and TRBJ2-1, the full variable domain is EAGVAQSPRYKIIEKRQSVAFWCNPISGHATLYWYQQILGQGPKLLIQFQNNGVVDDSQLPKDRFSAERLKGVDSTLKIQPAKLEDSAVYLCASSLGTGIHEQFFGPGTRLTVL.

This clone turned up a few times. V is TRBV6-2 or TRBV6-3 and J is TRBJ1-5, with a weak D call TRBD1 (6 bases). CDR3 length equals 16 residues. Trimming pared 2 bases from V and 3 bases from J, leaving 14 bases between. CDR1 and CDR2 (germline): MNHEY, SVGEGT. CDR3: CASSYGLDSNNQPQHF. DNA of the CDR3: TGTGCCAGCAGTTACGGACTGGACAGTAACAATCAGCCCCAGCATTTT.

This clone was observed a single time. The chain employs TRBV7-9 and TRBJ1-1, with D tentatively TRBD1 (6 bases). Trimming left V 4 bases short and J 5 bases short, with 17 bases between. CDR3 length: 15 residues. The germline CDR1 and CDR2 sequences are SEHNR and FQNEAQ (reference sequence). The CDR3 is CASSSAQGLGTEAFF. In DNA form, the CDR3 reads TGTGCCAGCAGCTCCGCACAGGGTTTAGGGACTGAAGCTTTCTTT.

This chain links TRBV11-3 with TRBJ2-2; possibly TRBD2 for D (6 bases). Between the trimmed V and J ends, which lost 0 bases and 5 bases, there was a span of 16 bases. The CDR3 has 17 amino acids. Germline V gene sequence: CDR1 SGHNT, CDR2 YENEEA. This CDR3 reads CASSLEGSGRGTGELFF. CDR3 coding DNA: TGTGCCAGCAGCTTAGAAGGTTCCGGGAGAGGTACCGGGGAGCTGTTTTTT.

The gene calls are TRBV7-8 and TRBJ1-1; no definite D call. The CDR3 length is 12 residues. Germline V gives CDR1 SGHVS, CDR2 FQNEAQ. V lost 1 base and J 10 bases, leaving 10 bases between the germline ends. The CDR3, as DNA: TGTGCCAGCAGCTTAGTGGGAGGGCTAGCTTTCTTT. Its protein is CASSLVGGLAFF.

The chain has TRBV3-1 (or the pseudogene TRBV3-2) and TRBJ1-1; D is possibly TRBD1 (5 bases). The CDR3 extends over 16 amino acids. V was shortened by 6 bases and J by 3 bases, with 20 bases between the two germline ends. Germline V gene sequence: CDR1 LGHDT, CDR2 YNNKEL (reference sequence). The CDR3 bases are TGTGCCAGCAGACCGCGGGACGGAGGAGGGTACACTGAAGCTTTCTTT. Its translation is CASRPRDGGGYTEAFF.

This chain uses TRBV6-5 with TRBJ1-5; 7 bases agree with TRBD1. The CDR3 runs 14 residues. With 6 bases clipped from V and 4 bases from J, the junction kept 6 bases outside the gene matches. Germline CDR1 is MNHEY and CDR2 is SVGAGI. The chain's CDR3 is CASRRTGDNQPQHF. DNA of the CDR3: TGTGCCAGCAGGAGGACAGGTGATAATCAGCCCCAGCATTTT.

V and J are TRBV27 and TRBJ1-3, with D unresolved. Per the germline V gene, CDR1 is MNHEY and CDR2 is SMNVEV (reference sequence). The CDR3 is 15 residues long. The V end was cut by 5 bases, the J end by 4 bases, with 15 bases between. The CDR3 DNA reads as TGTGCCAGCAGTCCCCGTTTGGCAGCGGGAAACACCATATATTTT. Protein sequence: CASSPRLAAGNTIYF.

The rearrangement joins TRBV2 to TRBJ1-2, with D possibly matching TRBD1 (6 bases). The germline V gene has CDR1 SNHLY and CDR2 FYNNEI. Between the trimmed V and J ends, which lost 6 bases and 1 base, there was a span of 21 bases. The CDR3 spans 17 residues. The CDR3 is CASSGIAGTSDNYGYTF. DNA for the CDR3: TGTGCCAGCAGCGGGATAGCCGGGACATCTGATAACTATGGCTACACCTTC.

The chain combines TRBV3-1 (or the pseudogene TRBV3-2) with TRBJ1-3; a weak D match, TRBD1 (6 bases). CDR3 length: 16 amino acids. Per germline, CDR1 LGHDT and CDR2 YNNKEL (reference sequence). Trimming took 6 bases from V and 0 from J, leaving 15 bases between them. Written as DNA, the CDR3 is TGTGCCAGCAGTACAGGGTCCGCAACCTCTGGAAACACCATATATTTT. Its protein product is CASSTGSATSGNTIYF.

This clone was detected a few times. The CDR3 spells CASSQTGVGGYTF. CDR3 coding DNA: TGTGCCAGCAGCCAGACAGGGGTGGGTGGCTACACCTTC. The chain joins TRBV4-2 to TRBJ1-2; 8 bases match TRBD1. The germline CDR1 and CDR2 sequences are LGHNA and YNFKEQ. Trimming cost V 3 bases and J 7 bases; bases outside gene matches: 4. There are 13 residues in the CDR3.